These 11 T cell receptor beta chains share one sample of origin, sequenced in a study of T cell changes during pregnancy in multiple sclerosis. Data came from immunoSEQ multiplex PCR; TCRdb stores just in-frame clones and leaves some out. Here the sample spans some 57,000 clones, 75% to 90% being singletons. The sample in question was peripheral blood, obtained in the first trimester of pregnancy. The receptors originated from a female donor in good health, enrolled as a control in a pregnancy study.

This chain joins TRBV6-5 and TRBJ1-2; a weak D match, TRBD1 (5 bases). The CDR3 consists of 13 residues. CDR1 MNHEY and CDR2 SVGAGI come from the germline V gene. V was pared by 4 bases and J by 4 bases, with 10 bases between. CDR3 in amino acids: CASSSRVSYGYTF. CDR3 DNA: TGTGCCAGCAGTTCCAGGGTTAGCTATGGCTACACCTTC.

The V gene is TRBV7-2, the J gene TRBJ1-2; D is unresolved. V was trimmed by 4 bases and J by 6 bases, leaving 12 bases between them. CDR1 SGHTA and CDR2 FQGNSA come from the germline V gene. This CDR3 contains 13 residues. CDR3 DNA: TGTGCCAGCAGCTCCGGGGAAAGGCATGGCTACACCTTC. This translates into CASSSGERHGYTF.

This sequence joins TRBV5-6 and TRBJ2-3, with TRBD1 identical over 7 bases. The junction had 9 bases not matched to a gene; V was cut back by 0 bases and J by 5 bases. CDR1 SGHDT and CDR2 YYEEEE come from the germline V gene. The CDR3 length is 16 residues. In DNA form, the CDR3 reads TGTGCCAGCAGCTTGGAGGGGGCGCTAGCTGTAGATACGCAGTATTTT. Translated, it gives CASSLEGALAVDTQYF.

The J gene is TRBJ1-1, the V gene TRBV19, with a possible D match to TRBD1 (5 bases). V lost 3 bases, J lost 1 base, and 9 bases lay in between. The CDR3 extends over 14 amino acids. Looked up from germline, CDR1 is LNHDA and CDR2 is SQIVND (reference sequence). The CDR3 bases are TGTGCCAGTAGTATGGGGCGTGAGAACACTGAAGCTTTCTTT. As protein: CASSMGRENTEAFF. Using reference TRBV19 and TRBJ1-1 for the parts outside the CDR3, the full variable domain is DGGITQSPKYLFRKEGQNVTLSCEQNLNHDAMYWYRQDPGQGLRLIYYSQIVNDFQKGDIAEGYSVSREKKESFPLTVTSAQKNPTAFYLCASSMGRENTEAFFGQGTRLTVV.

The chain recombines TRBV7-8 with TRBJ1-2; TRBD1 aligns across 7 bases. Germline values: CDR1 SGHVS, CDR2 FQNEAQ. This CDR3 contains 14 residues. After removal of 4 bases from V and 8 bases from J, the junction contained 10 bases not matched to a gene. CDR3 nucleotide sequence: TGTGCCAGCAGCTCCTCCGGGACAGCAATGGGCTACACCTTC. Its translation is CASSSSGTAMGYTF.

The chain employs TRBV7-8 and TRBJ2-1; 9 nucleotides agree with TRBD1. Losses at the gene ends were 5 bases for V and 3 bases for J; bases not matched to a gene: 14. The CDR3 spans 18 residues. The germline CDR1 and CDR2 sequences are SGHVS and FQNEAQ. CDR3 sequence reads: CASSHTGGSYPLYNEQFF. CDR3 bases: TGTGCCAGCAGCCACACAGGGGGCTCCTATCCCCTCTACAATGAGCAGTTCTTC.

In this sample, this clone turned up a few times. This chain joins TRBV30 and TRBJ1-2; possibly TRBD1 for D (5 bases). The CDR3 consists of 12 residues. From germline, CDR1 is GTSNPN and CDR2 SVGIG (reference sequence). Trimming removed 8 bases at V and 8 bases at J, with 18 bases between. Here the CDR3 reads CARGGTQGGYTF. In nucleotides, the CDR3 is TGTGCCCGTGGGGGGACGCAGGGAGGCTACACCTTC.

The chain uses TRBV2 and TRBJ1-1; no reliable D call. This CDR3 has 11 amino acids. Looked up from germline, CDR1 is SNHLY and CDR2 is FYNNEI. Between the trimmed V and J ends, which lost 6 bases and 7 bases, there was a span of 9 bases. The CDR3 region is CASSRHVEAFF. Written as DNA, the CDR3 is TGTGCCAGCAGCCGACACGTTGAAGCTTTCTTT.

The V gene is TRBV19, the J gene TRBJ1-2; 7 bases align to TRBD1. Germline assignment: CDR1 LNHDA and CDR2 SQIVND (reference sequence). After removal of 7 bases from V and 2 bases from J, the junction contained 7 bases not matched to a gene. The CDR3 sequence is 14 residues long. The CDR3 sequence is CASTGGQANYGYTF. CDR3 in DNA: TGTGCCAGTACCGGCGGACAGGCCAACTATGGCTACACCTTC.

This chain connects TRBV4-3 to TRBJ2-6; 11 nucleotides align to TRBD2. CDR3 length: 20 residues. Germline CDR1 LGHNA, CDR2 YSLEER. Losses at the gene ends were 3 bases for V and 0 bases for J; bases not matched to a gene: 10. The CDR3 spells CASSQTYSGTSGSGANVLTF. As DNA, the CDR3 is TGCGCCAGCAGCCAGACTTACTCCGGGACTAGCGGCTCTGGGGCCAACGTCCTGACTTTC.

V and J are TRBV10-3 and TRBJ2-7; TRBD1 aligns across 9 bases. This CDR3 has 17 residues. Per germline, CDR1 ENHRY and CDR2 SYGVKD. J gave up 3 bases and V 7 bases, and 16 bases lay outside the gene matches. The CDR3 here is CAIKGDGGQGSFYEQYF. Written as DNA, the CDR3 is TGTGCCATCAAAGGGGATGGCGGACAGGGGTCTTTCTACGAGCAGTACTTC.